This record covers a single T cell receptor beta chain. These data are taken from a study of T cell changes during pregnancy in multiple sclerosis. The method was immunoSEQ multiplex PCR; TCRdb's version includes in-frame clones alone and lacks a portion of them. Here the sample spans around 88,000 clones, more than 85% being singletons. Material: peripheral blood, obtained in the first trimester of pregnancy. This TCR was recovered from a female donor with multiple sclerosis, enrolled in a pregnancy study.

CDR3 residues: CASSYGQDSNQPQHF. The CDR3 region has the DNA TGTGCCAGCAGTTACGGACAGGATAGCAATCAGCCCCAGCATTTT. V is TRBV28 and J is TRBJ1-5, with TRBD1 matching 7 bases. This CDR3 is 15 amino acids long. The J segment lost 0 bases and the V segment lost 4 bases, leaving 3 bases of the junction unmatched. Looked up from germline, CDR1 is MDHEN and CDR2 is SYDVKM.